The 10 T cell receptor beta chains reported below all come from one sample, sequenced in a study of T cells in Graves' hyperthyroidism and ophthalmopathy. Amplified TCR beta CDR3 regions came from RNA transcripts. HTBI primers were used for first-round RT-PCR of the TCR CDR3. TCRdb redid the calling of the multiplex PCR reads with MiXCR, one entry per CDR3 protein. The data hold fewer than 450,000 distinct CDR3 sequences, with 13% to 15% observed a single time. The specimen was blood. The origin of the receptors is a woman aged 60-70 years with Graves' ophthalmopathy.

This clonotype was seen many times. DNA for the CDR3: TGCGCCAGCAGCTCCGGGACTAGCGTGTCCTACAATGAGCAGTTCTTC. The encoded protein is CASSSGTSVSYNEQFF. The chain employs TRBV5-1 and TRBJ2-1; 10 bases align to TRBD2. Germline V gene lookup returns CDR1 SGHRS and CDR2 YFSETQ. V trimming: 3 bases; J trimming: 1 base; junction bases outside the gene matches: 4. The CDR3 is 16 amino acids.

This clonotype was observed a few times. A much larger clone lies a single base off, so this may be a read error. The chain has TRBV5-1 and TRBJ2-1, with 7 positions matching TRBD2. Germline values: CDR1 SGHRS, CDR2 YFSETQ. The CDR3 totals 14 residues. Germline trimming cut 7 bases from V and 4 bases from J; bases unmatched to any gene: 8. CDR3 sequence reads: CASAGAGAYNEQFF. The CDR3 DNA follows: TGCGCCAGCGCCGGGGCGGGAGCTTACAATGAGCAGTTCTTC.

The V call is TRBV24-1, the J call TRBJ2-2, with 7 bases identical to TRBD2. The CDR3 loop spans 15 amino acids. CDR1 and CDR2 (germline): KGHDR, SFDVKD. V dropped 8 bases and J dropped 4; count of bases not matched to a gene: 9. The CDR3 sequence is CATIFGLVATGELFF. The CDR3 coding sequence is TGTGCCACCATTTTCGGACTAGTAGCCACCGGGGAGCTGTTTTTT.

The chain employs TRBV20-1 and TRBJ2-7, with D hard to call. The germline V gene encodes CDR1 DFQATT and CDR2 SNEGSKA (reference sequence). V was clipped by 1 base and J by 3 bases, with 10 bases between them. This CDR3 region has 13 residues. The CDR3 reads CSARGTLNYEQYF. For the CDR3, the DNA is TGCAGTGCTAGAGGAACACTAAACTACGAGCAGTACTTC.

This clonotype has just a few counts. The chain links TRBV10-1 to TRBJ2-3; 12 nucleotides match TRBD2. The germline V gene encodes CDR1 WNHNN and CDR2 SYGVQD (reference sequence). V was clipped by 0 bases and J by 6 bases; unmatched bases: 1. The CDR3 runs 15 residues. CDR3 nucleotide sequence: TGCGCCAGCAGTGAGTCGACTAGCGGGAGTGATACGCAGTATTTT. Protein product: CASSESTSGSDTQYF.

This chain uses TRBV20-1 with TRBJ2-7; 11 nucleotides agree with TRBD1. With V trimmed by 6 bases and J by 5 bases, 6 bases remained unmatched. Germline CDR1 DFQATT, CDR2 SNEGSKA (reference sequence). This CDR3 comprises 13 residues. CDR3 sequence (DNA): TGCAGTGCCAGGACAGGGGGCATAAACGAGCAGTACTTC. It is translated as CSARTGGINEQYF.

This clonotype was counted ten times or more. This chain connects TRBV28 to TRBJ2-7, with D perhaps TRBD2 (5 bases). The CDR3 totals 12 residues. The germline V gene has CDR1 MDHEN and CDR2 SYDVKM. V was trimmed by 8 bases and J by 1 base, leaving 9 bases between them. The CDR3, as DNA: TGTGCCAGCGGGAGTGAATCCTACGAGCAGTACTTC. This sequence encodes CASGSESYEQYF.

This clonotype was seen many times. The chain has TRBV7-9 and TRBJ2-7; D not resolved. Per the germline V gene, CDR1 is SEHNR and CDR2 is FQNEAQ (reference sequence). The CDR3 is 12 amino acids. V was pared by 2 bases and J by 6 bases, with 8 bases between. The CDR3 sequence: CASSLRASEQYF. DNA for the CDR3: TGTGCCAGCAGCTTACGGGCTTCCGAGCAGTACTTC.

The table lists this clonotype with many counts. J is TRBJ2-3 and V is TRBV6-2 or TRBV6-3; 8 nucleotides align to TRBD2. The V and J ends lost 6 bases and 10 bases, in that order; junction bases with no gene match: 12. The CDR3 totals 14 residues. CDR1 is MNHEY, CDR2 SVGEGT, per germline. CDR3 amino acids: CASSSLAAPRAQYF. The CDR3 DNA sequence: TGTGCCAGCAGCTCACTAGCGGCCCCCAGAGCGCAGTATTTT.

This clonotype was counted many times. This chain links TRBV2 with TRBJ2-7; no firm D call. Germline lookup yields CDR1 SNHLY and CDR2 FYNNEI. CDR3 length equals 13 residues. With 7 bases removed from V and 5 bases from J, the gap between germline ends came to 15 bases. CDR3 sequence: CASNPAATNEQYF. CDR3 DNA: TGTGCCAGCAATCCGGCAGCAACTAACGAGCAGTACTTC. Together with reference TRBV2 and TRBJ2-7, the CDR3 gives the full variable domain: EPEVTQTPSHQVTQMGQEVILRCVPISNHLYFYWYRQILGQKVEFLVSFYNNEISEKSEIFDDQFSVERPDGSNFTLKIRSTKLEDSAMYFCASNPAATNEQYFGPGTRLTVT.